This entry describes one T cell receptor (beta chain). Its antigen remains unknown. With 60 Vbeta and 13 Jbeta primers, the PCR was carried out. Method: immunoSEQ multiplex PCR; TCRdb's copy keeps in-frame clones and lacks some. The table has 85,000 to 95,000 clones, around three quarters seen once. This sample is drawn from a study of cytomegalovirus exposure and HLA in healthy donors. Study-level results: Rarity held for most TCR sequences, but there were some public TCRs that occurred in many donors.

Losses at the gene ends were 4 bases for V and 10 bases for J; bases not matched to a gene: 9. The germline CDR1 and CDR2 sequences are SGHAT and FQNNGV. The CDR3 has 15 amino acids. This receptor was obtained from a man in his thirties or forties in good health and CMV-seropositive. The chain recombines TRBV11-2 with TRBJ1-4, with 10 bases identical to TRBD1. Sequenced material: PBMCs. The CDR3 nucleotides are TGTGCCAGCAGCTCGCCGGGACAGGGGAAAGGAAAACTGTTTTTT. This gives the protein CASSSPGQGKGKLFF.